This TCR beta chain originates from a study of shared clonotypes between healthy human individuals. Regarding the study as a whole: Enrolling few donors narrowed the genetic and exposure-history diversity that was represented.

A remark on this clone: What it binds is not known.

Libraries were prepared by immunoSEQ multiplex PCR; TCRdb keeps only in-frame clonotypes and omits some of them. The repertoire has fewer than 650,000 clones, less than 80% of them found once; the top ten carry around 13%. The length of the CDR3 is 14 residues. The germline gives CDR1 MNHEY, CDR2 SVGAGI. The ends were cut back, 2 bases at V and 0 bases at J, with 8 bases in the middle. The chain has TRBV6-5 and TRBJ2-7; D gene ambiguous. The source material was PBMCs. The receptor was derived from a woman in her thirties or forties in good health. Some clones in this sample may be carry-over from other donors' samples. The CDR3 DNA follows: TGTGCCAGCAGTTACGATCTCAACTCCTACGAGCAGTACTTC. Its protein product is CASSYDLNSYEQYF.